These 2 T cell receptor beta chains were all obtained from the same sample, sequenced in a study of CD8+ T cells in alopecia areata. Investigators isolated RNA and reverse transcribed it into cDNA to act as the sequencing template. Generated by immunoSEQ multiplex PCR, the TCRdb table keeps only in-frame clones and is missing some. The sample offers about 110,000 clones and no singletons, the top ten holding roughly 21%. Sequencing used lesional skin. These receptors came from a C3H/HeJ mouse with alopecia areata. This line is of MHC haplotype H2-k.

This clone was detected many times. TCRdb lists a protein that is different at residue 10 from the translated DNA; the protein given here uses the DNA translation. The genes and germline here are from mouse. The CDR3 end lies 3 residues beyond the end of the read and is filled in from the germline J gene. J is TRBJ1-3 and V is TRBV13-3; TRBD1 is a possible D gene (6 bases). V was shortened by 6 bases and J by 2 bases, with 9 bases between the two germline ends. The germline V gene has CDR1 NNHDY and CDR2 SYVADS. The CDR3 loop spans 13 amino acids. CDR3: CASTHRAGNTLYF. The sequenced CDR3 bases are TGTGCCAGCACCCACAGGGCTGGAAATACG. The variable domain in full, with the rest retrieved from reference TRBV13-3 and TRBJ1-3, is EAAVTQSPRSKVAVTGGKVTLSCHQTNNHDYMYWYRQDTGHGLRLIHYSYVADSTEKGDIPDGYKASRPSQENFSLILELASLSQTAVYFCASTHRAGNTLYFGEGSRLIVV.

As regards this clone: Mouse names are used for the genes. The CDR3 spells CASGIWGVSYEQYF. The sequenced part of the CDR3 DNA is TGTGCCAGCGGGATCTGGGGGGTCTCCTAT. The chain couples TRBV13-2 to TRBJ2-7, with 8 nucleotides matching TRBD2. The CDR3 goes on 4 residues after the read ends, and that part is filled in from the germline J gene. The CDR3 length is 14 residues. Germline CDR1 NNHNN, CDR2 SYGAGS (reference sequence). The V segment lost 5 bases and the J segment 0 bases; nucleotides outside the gene matches: 4.